The clone carrying this T cell receptor beta chain was seen more than once but under ten times. This sample is drawn from a study of blood T cell repertoires in COVID-19. Study information: Whether acute or convalescent, the COVID-19 samples came from the United States, Italy and Spain. T cells, B-cell-depleted T cells, or PBMCs supplied cDNA or gDNA.

As handled by the study authors: Reference gene primer amplification in the assay estimated nucleated cell counts. The table came from immunoSEQ multiplex PCR; TCRdb's copy has only in-frame clones and leaves some out. Clone size and V and J calls were adopted from that table, with D and trimming inferred from the DNA. The data hold roughly 220,000 clones, with around 87% observed a single time. The CDR3 consists of 15 residues. During active infection, Seattle patients enrolled and were then monitored through disease. This receptor was identified in a woman in her 50s with COVID-19, enrolled during active disease. The V and J genes are TRBV21-1 and TRBJ2-7; the table's D call, TRBD1, was not checked against the DNA. TRBV21-1 is a pseudogene locus. Sequenced: peripheral blood. The CDR3 loop reads CASSKGPRFLYEQYV. CDR3 DNA: TGTGCCAGCAGCAAGGGGCCCCGCTTTCTCTACGAGCAGTACGTC.